This T cell receptor beta chain is drawn from a study of OX40 agonist ivuxolimab in advanced cancers. For the study at large: Patients got intravenous ivuxolimab at 0.01 to 10 mg/kg every 2 weeks.

Regarding the study as a whole: The CD4+ and CD8+ T cells in the blood had expanded clonally by week 6 at 0.1 to 3.0 mg/kg. CD4+ T cells averaged fewer expanded clones than CD8+ T cells.

Patients with autoimmune history or systemic immunosuppression were excluded. Note on this clone: Its antigen is unidentified.

The CDR3 has 17 amino acids. Trimming took off 2 bases at V and 3 bases at J, with 19 bases between the two ends. CDR1 is MDHEN and CDR2 is SYDVKM in the germline V gene. Sequenced by immunoSEQ multiplex PCR; TCRdb stores in-frame clones only, minus some. The table has around 77,000 clones, 80% to 95% seen once. This receptor was obtained from an adult with an advanced solid tumor such as melanoma, head and neck, liver or kidney cancer. The chain recombines TRBV28 with TRBJ1-1; the D gene is possibly TRBD1 (5 bases). This specimen consisted of CD4+ or CD8+ T cells sorted from blood, obtained in a trial of the OX40 agonist ivuxolimab. CDR3 region: CASSLPFIRELYTEAFF. The CDR3 DNA reads as TGTGCCAGCAGTTTACCCTTCATCAGGGAGTTGTACACTGAAGCTTTCTTT.